This T cell receptor (beta chain) was observed in a study of blood T cell repertoires in COVID-19. The V and J ends lost 6 bases and 13 bases respectively, with 16 bases between them. The CDR3 consists of 12 residues. Per the original data handling: Reference gene primer amplification gave estimated nucleated cell counts. TCRdb keeps only in-frame clones here, not all; method: immunoSEQ multiplex PCR. The DNA gave D and trimming, while V, J and clone size come from that table. The sample holds about 210,000 clones, under 85% seen once. The source of this sequence is a woman of 80 years or more with COVID-19, enrolled during active disease. V usage is TRBV12-3 or TRBV12-4 and J usage is TRBJ1-5; TRBD1 is a possible D gene (5 bases). Material: peripheral blood. The CDR3 DNA follows: TGTGCCAGCAGCCCTGGAGGGGTGGGACAGCATTTT. Translating it yields CASSPGGVGQHF.